The table lists the clone carrying this T cell receptor beta chain with many counts. Its matching antigen is unknown. Read data end 3 residues before the CDR3 end; the end is taken from the germline J gene. Heparinized whole blood, about 4.5 to 9 ml, came from each donor. Sequencing input was equivalent genomic DNA from CVID and controls. The repertoire was sequenced with immunoSEQ multiplex PCR; TCRdb's copy has only in-frame clones and lacks some. Sampling found 35,000 to 50,000 clones, none seen once. The source of the sample is a study of T cell clonality in common variable immunodeficiency. CDR1 and CDR2 (germline): LNHNV, YYDKDF (reference sequence). The trim removed 1 base at V and 7 bases at J, leaving 5 bases unmatched. The CDR3 has 16 amino acids. Study-level findings and limits: What drives increased CVID clonality needs T cell subpopulation sequencing. Common variable immunodeficiency TCR beta sequences reportedly had fewer deletions and N-nucleotide insertions.

Material: peripheral blood mononuclear cells. The rearrangement joins TRBV15 to TRBJ2-1; 12 bases map to TRBD2. The sequence was collected from a person aged 18 to 70 in good health. The part of the CDR3 DNA that was read is TGTGCCACCAGCAGAGCTAGCGGGAGGGCGCGGAATGAG. Translation gives CATSRASGRARNE. The whole CDR3 region reads CATSRASGRARNEQFF.